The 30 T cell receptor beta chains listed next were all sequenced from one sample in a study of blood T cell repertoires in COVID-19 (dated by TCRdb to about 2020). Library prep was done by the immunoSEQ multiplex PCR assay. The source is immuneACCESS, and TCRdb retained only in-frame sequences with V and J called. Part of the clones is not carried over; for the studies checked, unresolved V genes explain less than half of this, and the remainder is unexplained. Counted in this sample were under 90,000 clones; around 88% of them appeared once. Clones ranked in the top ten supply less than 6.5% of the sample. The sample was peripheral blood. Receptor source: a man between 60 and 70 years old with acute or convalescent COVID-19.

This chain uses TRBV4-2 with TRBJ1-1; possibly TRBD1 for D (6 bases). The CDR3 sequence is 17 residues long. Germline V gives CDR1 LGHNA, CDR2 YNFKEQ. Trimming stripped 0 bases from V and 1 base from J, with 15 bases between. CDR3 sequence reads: CASSQEAWTESNTEAFF. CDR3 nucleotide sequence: TGTGCCAGCAGCCAAGAGGCCTGGACAGAGTCGAACACTGAAGCTTTCTTT.

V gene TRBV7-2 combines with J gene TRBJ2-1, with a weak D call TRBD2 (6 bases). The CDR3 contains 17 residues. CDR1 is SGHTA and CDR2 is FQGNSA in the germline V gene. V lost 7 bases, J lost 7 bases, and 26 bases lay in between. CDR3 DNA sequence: TGTGCCAGCAACGGCCTGGGTCGGAGTGGGGGGATTAATGAGCAGTTCTTC. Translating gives CASNGLGRSGGINEQFF. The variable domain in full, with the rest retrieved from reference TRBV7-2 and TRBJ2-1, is GAGVSQSPSNKVTEKGKDVELRCDPISGHTALYWYRQSLGQGLEFLIYFQGNSAPDKSGLPSDRFSAERTGGSVSTLTIQRTQQEDSAVYLCASNGLGRSGGINEQFFGPGTRLTVL.

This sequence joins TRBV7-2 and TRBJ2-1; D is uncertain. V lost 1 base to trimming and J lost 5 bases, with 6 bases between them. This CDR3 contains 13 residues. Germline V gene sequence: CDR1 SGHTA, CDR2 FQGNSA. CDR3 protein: CASSLGLDNEQFF. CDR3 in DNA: TGTGCCAGCAGCTTAGGTCTCGACAATGAGCAGTTCTTC.

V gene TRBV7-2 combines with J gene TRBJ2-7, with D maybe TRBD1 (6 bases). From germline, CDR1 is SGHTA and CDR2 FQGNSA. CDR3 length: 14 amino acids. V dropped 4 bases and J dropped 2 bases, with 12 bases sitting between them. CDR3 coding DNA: TGTGCCAGCAGCTCCCGACAGGCGACCTACGAGCAGTACTTC. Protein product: CASSSRQATYEQYF.

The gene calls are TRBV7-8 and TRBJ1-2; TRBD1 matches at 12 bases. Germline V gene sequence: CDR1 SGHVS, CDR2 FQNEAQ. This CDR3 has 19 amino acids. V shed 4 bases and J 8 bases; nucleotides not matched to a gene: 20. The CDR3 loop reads CASSSGTGGLRRLVWGYTF. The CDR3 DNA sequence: TGTGCCAGCAGCTCCGGGACAGGGGGCTTAAGGCGTTTGGTGTGGGGCTACACCTTC.

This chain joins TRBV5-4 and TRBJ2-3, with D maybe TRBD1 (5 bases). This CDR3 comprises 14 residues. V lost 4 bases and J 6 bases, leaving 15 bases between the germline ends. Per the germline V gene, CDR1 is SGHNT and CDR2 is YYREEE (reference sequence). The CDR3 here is CASSTETVGDTQYF. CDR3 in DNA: TGTGCCAGCAGCACGGAGACAGTAGGCGATACGCAGTATTTT.

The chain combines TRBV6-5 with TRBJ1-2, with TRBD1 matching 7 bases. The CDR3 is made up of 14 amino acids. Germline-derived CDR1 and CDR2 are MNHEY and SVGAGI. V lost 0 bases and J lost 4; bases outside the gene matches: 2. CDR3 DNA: TGTGCCAGCAGTTACTCGAACAGGGGCTATGGCTACACCTTC. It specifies CASSYSNRGYGYTF.

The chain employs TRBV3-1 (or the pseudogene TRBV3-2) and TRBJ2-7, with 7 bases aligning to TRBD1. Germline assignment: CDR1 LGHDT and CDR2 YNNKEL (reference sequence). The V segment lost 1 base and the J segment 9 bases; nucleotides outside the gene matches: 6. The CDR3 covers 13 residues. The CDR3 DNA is TGTGCCAGCAGCCAAGGAGGGGGCTCTGGGCAGTACTTC. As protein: CASSQGGGSGQYF.

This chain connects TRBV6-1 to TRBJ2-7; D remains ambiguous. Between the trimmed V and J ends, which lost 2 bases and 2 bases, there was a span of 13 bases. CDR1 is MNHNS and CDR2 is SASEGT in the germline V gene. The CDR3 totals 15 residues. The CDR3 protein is CASSELESAAYEQYF. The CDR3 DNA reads TGTGCCAGCAGTGAATTGGAGTCTGCCGCCTACGAGCAGTACTTC.

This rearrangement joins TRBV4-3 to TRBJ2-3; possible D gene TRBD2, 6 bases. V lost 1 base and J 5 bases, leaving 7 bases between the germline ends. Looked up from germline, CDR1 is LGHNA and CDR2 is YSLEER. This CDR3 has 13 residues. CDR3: CASSQVSGDTQYF. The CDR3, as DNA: TGCGCCAGCAGCCAAGTTAGCGGAGATACGCAGTATTTT.

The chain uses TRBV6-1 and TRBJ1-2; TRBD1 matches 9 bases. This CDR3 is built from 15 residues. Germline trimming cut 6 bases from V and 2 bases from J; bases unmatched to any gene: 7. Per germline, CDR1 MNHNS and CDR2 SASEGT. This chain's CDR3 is CASSQGQGANYGYTF. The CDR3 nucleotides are TGTGCCAGCAGCCAGGGACAGGGAGCGAACTATGGCTACACCTTC.

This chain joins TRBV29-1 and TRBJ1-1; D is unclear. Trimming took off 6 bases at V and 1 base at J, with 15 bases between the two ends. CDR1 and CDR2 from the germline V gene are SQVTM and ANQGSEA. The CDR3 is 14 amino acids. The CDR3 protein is CSVLSGLANTEAFF. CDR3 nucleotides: TGCAGCGTCCTTAGCGGTTTGGCGAACACTGAAGCTTTCTTT.

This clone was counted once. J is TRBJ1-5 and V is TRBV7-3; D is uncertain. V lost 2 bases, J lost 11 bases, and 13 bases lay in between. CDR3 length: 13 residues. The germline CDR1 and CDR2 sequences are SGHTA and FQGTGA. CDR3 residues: CASSLQPGEAQHF. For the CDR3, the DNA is TGTGCCAGCAGCTTACAACCTGGTGAGGCCCAGCATTTT.

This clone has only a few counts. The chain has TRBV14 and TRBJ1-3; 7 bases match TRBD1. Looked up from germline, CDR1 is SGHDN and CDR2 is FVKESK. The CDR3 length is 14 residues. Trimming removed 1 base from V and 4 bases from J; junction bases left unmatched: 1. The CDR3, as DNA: TGTGCCAGCAGCCAAGGACAGGGAGGAAACACCATATATTTT. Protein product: CASSQGQGGNTIYF.

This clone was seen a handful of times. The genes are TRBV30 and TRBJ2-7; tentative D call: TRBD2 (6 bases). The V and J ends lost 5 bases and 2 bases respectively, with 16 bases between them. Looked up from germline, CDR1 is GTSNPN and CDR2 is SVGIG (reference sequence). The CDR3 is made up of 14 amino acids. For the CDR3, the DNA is TGTGCCTGGGGGCACGGGACTTCGCCCTACGAGCAGTACTTC. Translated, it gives CAWGHGTSPYEQYF.

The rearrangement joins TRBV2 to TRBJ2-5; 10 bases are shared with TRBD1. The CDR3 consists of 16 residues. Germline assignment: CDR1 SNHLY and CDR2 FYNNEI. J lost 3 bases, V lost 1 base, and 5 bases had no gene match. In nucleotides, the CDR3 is TGTGCCAGCAGTGAAGGGACAGGGGGGCAAAAAGAGACCCAGTACTTC. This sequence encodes CASSEGTGGQKETQYF.

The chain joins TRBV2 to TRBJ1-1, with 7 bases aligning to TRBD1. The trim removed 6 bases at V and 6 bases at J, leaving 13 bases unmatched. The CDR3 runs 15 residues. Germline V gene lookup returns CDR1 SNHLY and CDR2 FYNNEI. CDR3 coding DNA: TGTGCCAGCAGAGCATCACAGGGGTGGAGCGCTGAAGCTTTCTTT. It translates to CASRASQGWSAEAFF.

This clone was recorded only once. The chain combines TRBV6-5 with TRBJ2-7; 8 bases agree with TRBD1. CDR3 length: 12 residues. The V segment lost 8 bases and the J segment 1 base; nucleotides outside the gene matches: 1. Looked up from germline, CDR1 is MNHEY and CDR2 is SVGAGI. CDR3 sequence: CASRTGSYEQYF. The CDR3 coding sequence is TGTGCCAGCCGGACAGGGTCCTACGAGCAGTACTTC.

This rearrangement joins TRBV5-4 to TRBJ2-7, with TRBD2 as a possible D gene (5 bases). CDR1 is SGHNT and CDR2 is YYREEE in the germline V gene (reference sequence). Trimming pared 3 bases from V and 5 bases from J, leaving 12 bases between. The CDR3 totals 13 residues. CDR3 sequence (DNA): TGTGCCAGCAGCTCCCCCAGCGGCCACGAGCAGTACTTC. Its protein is CASSSPSGHEQYF.

The CDR3 loop is CASSVAPGGGGAQTQYF. In DNA form, the CDR3 reads TGTGCCAGCAGCGTAGCGCCGGGAGGCGGGGGGGCGCAGACCCAGTACTTC. The chain links TRBV9 to TRBJ2-5; 9 nucleotides align to TRBD2. Per the germline V gene, CDR1 is SGDLS and CDR2 is YYNGEE. The CDR3 extends over 17 amino acids. V was pared by 0 bases and J by 6 bases, with 12 bases of the junction left unmatched.

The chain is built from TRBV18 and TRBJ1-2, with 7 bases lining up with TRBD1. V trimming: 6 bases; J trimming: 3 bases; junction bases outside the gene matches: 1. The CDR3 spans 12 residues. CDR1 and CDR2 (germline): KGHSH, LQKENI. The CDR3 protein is CASSTGDYGYTF. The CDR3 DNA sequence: TGTGCCAGCTCCACAGGGGACTATGGCTACACCTTC.

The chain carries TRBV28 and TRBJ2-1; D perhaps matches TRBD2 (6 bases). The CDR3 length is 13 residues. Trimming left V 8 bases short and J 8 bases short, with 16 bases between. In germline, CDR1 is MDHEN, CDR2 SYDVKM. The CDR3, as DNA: TGTGCCAGCTTCCGGGGAGGTCGGGATGAGCAGTTCTTC. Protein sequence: CASFRGGRDEQFF.

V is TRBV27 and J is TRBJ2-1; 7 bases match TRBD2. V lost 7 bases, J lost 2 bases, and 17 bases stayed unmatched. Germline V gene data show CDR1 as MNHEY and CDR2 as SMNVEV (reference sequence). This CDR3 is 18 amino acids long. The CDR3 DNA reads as TGTGCCAGCACCACGGGACTGGGGGGACGGGGGGCCTACAATGAGCAGTTCTTC. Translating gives CASTTGLGGRGAYNEQFF.

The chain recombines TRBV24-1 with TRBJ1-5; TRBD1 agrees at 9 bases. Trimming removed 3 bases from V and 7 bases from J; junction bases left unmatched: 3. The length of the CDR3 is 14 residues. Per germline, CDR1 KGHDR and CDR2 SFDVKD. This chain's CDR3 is CATSDGTGKQPQHF. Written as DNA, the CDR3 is TGTGCCACCAGTGATGGGACAGGGAAGCAGCCCCAGCATTTT.

Written as DNA, the CDR3 is TGTGCCAGCAGTTTGGGGGCGGCCACCATATATTTT. Its translation is CASSLGAATIYF. This rearrangement joins TRBV12-3 or TRBV12-4 to TRBJ1-3; a possible D gene is TRBD1 (6 bases). V was pared by 3 bases and J by 9 bases, with 9 bases between. CDR3 length equals 12 residues.

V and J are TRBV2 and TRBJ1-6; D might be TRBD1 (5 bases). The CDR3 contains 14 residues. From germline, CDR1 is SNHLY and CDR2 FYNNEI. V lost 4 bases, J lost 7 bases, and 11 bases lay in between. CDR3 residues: CASSGGLGNSPLHF. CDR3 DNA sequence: TGTGCCAGCAGTGGGGGACTGGGGAATTCACCCCTCCACTTT. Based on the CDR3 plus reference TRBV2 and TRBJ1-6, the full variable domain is EPEVTQTPSHQVTQMGQEVILRCVPISNHLYFYWYRQILGQKVEFLVSFYNNEISEKSEIFDDQFSVERPDGSNFTLKIRSTKLEDSAMYFCASSGGLGNSPLHFGNGTRLTVT.

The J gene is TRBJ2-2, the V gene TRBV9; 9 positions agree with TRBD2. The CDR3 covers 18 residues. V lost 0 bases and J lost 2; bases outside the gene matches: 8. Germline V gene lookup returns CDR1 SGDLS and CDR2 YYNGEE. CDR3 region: CASSVDDSGGYNTGELFF. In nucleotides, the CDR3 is TGTGCCAGCAGCGTAGACGATAGCGGGGGCTATAACACCGGGGAGCTGTTTTTT.

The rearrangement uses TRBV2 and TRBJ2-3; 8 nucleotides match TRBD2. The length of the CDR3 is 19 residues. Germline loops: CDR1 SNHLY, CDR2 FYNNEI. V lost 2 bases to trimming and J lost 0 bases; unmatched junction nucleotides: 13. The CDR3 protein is CASSELVAGGPVSTDTQYF. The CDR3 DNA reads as TGTGCCAGCAGTGAACTTGTTGCGGGGGGCCCAGTTAGCACAGATACGCAGTATTTT. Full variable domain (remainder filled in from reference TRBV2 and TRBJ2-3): EPEVTQTPSHQVTQMGQEVILRCVPISNHLYFYWYRQILGQKVEFLVSFYNNEISEKSEIFDDQFSVERPDGSNFTLKIRSTKLEDSAMYFCASSELVAGGPVSTDTQYFGPGTRLTVL.

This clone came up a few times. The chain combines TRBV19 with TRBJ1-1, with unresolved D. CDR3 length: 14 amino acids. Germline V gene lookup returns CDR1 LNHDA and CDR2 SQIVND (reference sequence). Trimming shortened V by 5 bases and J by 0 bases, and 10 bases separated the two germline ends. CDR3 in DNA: TGTGCCAGTAGTCCGGGGTTGCTGAACACTGAAGCTTTCTTT. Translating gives CASSPGLLNTEAFF.

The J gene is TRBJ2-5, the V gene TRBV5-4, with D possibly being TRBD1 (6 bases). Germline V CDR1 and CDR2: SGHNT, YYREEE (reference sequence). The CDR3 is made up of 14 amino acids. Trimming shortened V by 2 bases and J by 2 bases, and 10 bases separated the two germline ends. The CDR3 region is CASSFGQFQETQYF. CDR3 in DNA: TGTGCCAGCAGCTTTGGACAGTTTCAAGAGACCCAGTACTTC.